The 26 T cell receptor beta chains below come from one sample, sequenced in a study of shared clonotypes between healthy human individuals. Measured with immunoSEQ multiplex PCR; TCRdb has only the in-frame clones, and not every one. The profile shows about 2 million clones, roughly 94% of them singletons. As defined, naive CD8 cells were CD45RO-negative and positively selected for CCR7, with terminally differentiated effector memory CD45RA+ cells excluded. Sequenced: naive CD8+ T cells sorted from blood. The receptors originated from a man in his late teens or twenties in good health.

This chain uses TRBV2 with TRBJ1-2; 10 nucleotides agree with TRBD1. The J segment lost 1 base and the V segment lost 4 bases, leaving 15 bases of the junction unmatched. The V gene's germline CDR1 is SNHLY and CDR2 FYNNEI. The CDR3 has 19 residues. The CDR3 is CASSVAGQGPPRVNYGYTF. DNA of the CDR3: TGTGCCAGCAGTGTAGCGGGACAGGGGCCGCCCCGCGTTAACTATGGCTACACCTTC.

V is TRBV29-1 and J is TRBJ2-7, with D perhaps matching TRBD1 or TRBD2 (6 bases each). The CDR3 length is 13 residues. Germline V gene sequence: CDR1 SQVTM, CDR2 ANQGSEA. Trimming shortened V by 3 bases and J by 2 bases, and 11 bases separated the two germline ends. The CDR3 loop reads CSVERGETYEQYF. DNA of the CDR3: TGCAGCGTTGAGAGGGGGGAGACCTACGAGCAGTACTTC.

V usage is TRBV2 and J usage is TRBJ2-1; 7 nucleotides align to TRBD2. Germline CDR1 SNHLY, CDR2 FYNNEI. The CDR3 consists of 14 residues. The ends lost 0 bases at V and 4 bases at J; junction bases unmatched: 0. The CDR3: CASSEARGYNEQFF. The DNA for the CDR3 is TGTGCCAGCAGTGAAGCGCGGGGGTACAATGAGCAGTTCTTC.

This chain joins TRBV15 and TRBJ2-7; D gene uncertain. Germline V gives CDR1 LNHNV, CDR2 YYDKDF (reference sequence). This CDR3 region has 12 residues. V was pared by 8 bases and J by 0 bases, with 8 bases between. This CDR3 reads CATSTTSYEQYF. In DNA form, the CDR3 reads TGTGCCACCTCGACAACCTCCTACGAGCAGTACTTC.

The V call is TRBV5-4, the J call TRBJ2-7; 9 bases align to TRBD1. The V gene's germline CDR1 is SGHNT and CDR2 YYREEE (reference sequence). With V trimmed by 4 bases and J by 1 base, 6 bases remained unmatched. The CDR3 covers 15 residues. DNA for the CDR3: TGTGCCAGCAGCGATCCCGGGACAGGGTCCTACGAGCAGTACTTC. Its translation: CASSDPGTGSYEQYF.

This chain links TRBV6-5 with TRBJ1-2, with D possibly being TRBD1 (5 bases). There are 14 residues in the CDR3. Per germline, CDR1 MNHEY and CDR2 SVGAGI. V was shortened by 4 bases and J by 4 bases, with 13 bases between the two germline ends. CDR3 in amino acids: CASSSQVTPYGYTF. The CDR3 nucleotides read TGTGCCAGCAGTTCACAGGTCACACCCTATGGCTACACCTTC.

For the CDR3, the DNA is TGTGCCAGCAGTTTATATTATGGGGCTGACAGGGTTGCCGGGGAGCTGTTTTTT. It translates to CASSLYYGADRVAGELFF. The J gene is TRBJ2-2, the V gene TRBV27; TRBD1 aligns across 7 bases. Germline-derived CDR1 and CDR2 are MNHEY and SMNVEV (reference sequence). The junction had 14 bases not matched to a gene; V was cut back by 1 base and J by 6 bases. The CDR3 is 18 amino acids.

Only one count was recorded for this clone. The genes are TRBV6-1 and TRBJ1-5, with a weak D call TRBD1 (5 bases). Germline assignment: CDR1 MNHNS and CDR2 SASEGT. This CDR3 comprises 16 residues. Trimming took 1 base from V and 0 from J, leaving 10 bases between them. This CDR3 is CASSEDRTFSNQPQHF. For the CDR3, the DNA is TGTGCCAGCAGTGAAGACAGGACCTTTAGCAATCAGCCCCAGCATTTT.

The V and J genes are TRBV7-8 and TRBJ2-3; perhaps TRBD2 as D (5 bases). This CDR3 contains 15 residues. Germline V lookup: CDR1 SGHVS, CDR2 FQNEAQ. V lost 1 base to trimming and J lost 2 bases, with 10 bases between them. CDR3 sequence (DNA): TGTGCCAGCAGCTTAGTAGGAGGATTCACAGATACGCAGTATTTT. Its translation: CASSLVGGFTDTQYF.

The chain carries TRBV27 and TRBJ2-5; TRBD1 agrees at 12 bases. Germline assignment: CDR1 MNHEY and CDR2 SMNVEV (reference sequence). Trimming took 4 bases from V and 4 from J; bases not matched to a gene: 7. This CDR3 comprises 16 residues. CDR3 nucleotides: TGTGCCAGCAGTTGGGACAGGGGGCAGCAATTAGAGACCCAGTACTTC. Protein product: CASSWDRGQQLETQYF.

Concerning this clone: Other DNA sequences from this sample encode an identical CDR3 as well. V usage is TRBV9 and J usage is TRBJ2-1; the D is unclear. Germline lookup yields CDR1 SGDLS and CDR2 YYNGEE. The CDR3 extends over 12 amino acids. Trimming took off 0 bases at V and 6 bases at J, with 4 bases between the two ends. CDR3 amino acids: CASSVDSNEQFF. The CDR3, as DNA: TGTGCCAGCAGCGTAGACTCCAATGAGCAGTTCTTC.

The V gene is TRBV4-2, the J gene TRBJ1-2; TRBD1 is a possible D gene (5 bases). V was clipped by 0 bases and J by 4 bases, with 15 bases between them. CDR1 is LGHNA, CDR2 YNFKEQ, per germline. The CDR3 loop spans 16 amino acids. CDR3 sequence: CASSQELGGGGYGYTF. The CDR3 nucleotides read TGTGCCAGCAGCCAAGAATTGGGGGGAGGTGGCTATGGCTACACCTTC.

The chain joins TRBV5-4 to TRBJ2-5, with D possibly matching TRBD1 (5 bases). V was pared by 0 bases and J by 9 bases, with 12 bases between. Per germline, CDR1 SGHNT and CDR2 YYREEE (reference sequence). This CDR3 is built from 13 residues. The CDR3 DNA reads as TGTGCCAGCAGCTTGGGGACACCCATCTCCCAGTACTTC. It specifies CASSLGTPISQYF.

CDR3 in DNA: TGTGCCGAGGGAACTAGCGGAGCAAGCACAGATACGCAGTATTTT. Translation gives CAEGTSGASTDTQYF. The V call is TRBV6-1, the J call TRBJ2-3, with 8 bases that match TRBD2. J gave up 0 bases and V 11 bases, and 10 bases lay outside the gene matches. The CDR3 loop spans 15 amino acids. In germline, CDR1 is MNHNS, CDR2 SASEGT.

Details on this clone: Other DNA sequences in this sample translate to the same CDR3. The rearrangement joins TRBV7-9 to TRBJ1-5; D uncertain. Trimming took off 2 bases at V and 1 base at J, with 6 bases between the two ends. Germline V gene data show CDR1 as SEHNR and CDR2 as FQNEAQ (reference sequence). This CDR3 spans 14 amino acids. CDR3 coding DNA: TGTGCCAGCAGCTTACCCGGAAGCAATCAGCCCCAGCATTTT. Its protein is CASSLPGSNQPQHF.

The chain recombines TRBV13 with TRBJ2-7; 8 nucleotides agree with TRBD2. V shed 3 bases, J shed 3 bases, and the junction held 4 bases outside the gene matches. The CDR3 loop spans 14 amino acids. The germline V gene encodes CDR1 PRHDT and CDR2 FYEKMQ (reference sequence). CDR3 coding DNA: TGTGCCAGCAGCTTGCGGGGGGCACTCTACGAGCAGTACTTC. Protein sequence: CASSLRGALYEQYF.

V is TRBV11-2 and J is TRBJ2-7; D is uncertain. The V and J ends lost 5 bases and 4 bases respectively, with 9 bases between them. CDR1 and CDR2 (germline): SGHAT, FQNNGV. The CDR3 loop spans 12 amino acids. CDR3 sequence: CASSRPEYEQYF. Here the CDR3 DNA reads TGTGCCAGCAGCCGCCCTGAGTACGAGCAGTACTTC.

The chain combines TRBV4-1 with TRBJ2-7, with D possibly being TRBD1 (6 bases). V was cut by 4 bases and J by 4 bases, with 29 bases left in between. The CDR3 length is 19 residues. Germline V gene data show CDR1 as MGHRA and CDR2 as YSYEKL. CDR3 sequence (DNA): TGCGCCAGCAGCCTTAGAGGTGAGGATCGGACAGAATTACCGTACGAGCAGTACTTC. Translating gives CASSLRGEDRTELPYEQYF.

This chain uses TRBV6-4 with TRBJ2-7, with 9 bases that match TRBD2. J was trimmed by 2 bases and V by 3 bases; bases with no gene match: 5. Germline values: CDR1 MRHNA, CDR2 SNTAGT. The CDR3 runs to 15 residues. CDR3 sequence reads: CASSEGLAGPYEQYF. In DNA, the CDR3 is TGTGCCAGCAGTGAGGGGCTAGCGGGGCCCTACGAGCAGTACTTC.

The chain's CDR3 is CASSQRDRSTDTQYF. In DNA form, the CDR3 reads TGCGCCAGCAGCCAAAGGGACAGGAGCACAGATACGCAGTATTTT. The V and J genes are TRBV4-3 and TRBJ2-3; 8 bases map to TRBD1. Germline V gene lookup returns CDR1 LGHNA and CDR2 YSLEER. CDR3 length: 15 residues. J gave up 0 bases and V 2 bases, and 1 base lay outside the gene matches.

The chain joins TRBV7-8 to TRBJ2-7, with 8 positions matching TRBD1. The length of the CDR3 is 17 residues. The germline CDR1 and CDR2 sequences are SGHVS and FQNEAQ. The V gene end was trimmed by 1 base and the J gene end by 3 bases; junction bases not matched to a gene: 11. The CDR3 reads CASSLEAQGENYYEQYF. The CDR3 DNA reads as TGTGCCAGCAGCTTAGAAGCACAGGGGGAAAACTACTACGAGCAGTACTTC. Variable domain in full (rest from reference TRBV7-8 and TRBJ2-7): GAGVSQSPRYKVAKRGQDVALRCDPISGHVSLFWYQQALGQGPEFLTYFQNEAQLDKSGLPSDRFFAERPEGSVSTLKIQRTQQEDSAVYLCASSLEAQGENYYEQYFGPGTRLTVT.

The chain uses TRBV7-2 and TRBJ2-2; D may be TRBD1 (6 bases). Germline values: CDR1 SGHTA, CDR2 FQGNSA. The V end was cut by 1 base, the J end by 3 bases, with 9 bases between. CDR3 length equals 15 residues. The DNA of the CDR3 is TGTGCCAGCAGCTTAGTACAGGGCTACACCGGGGAGCTGTTTTTT. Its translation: CASSLVQGYTGELFF.

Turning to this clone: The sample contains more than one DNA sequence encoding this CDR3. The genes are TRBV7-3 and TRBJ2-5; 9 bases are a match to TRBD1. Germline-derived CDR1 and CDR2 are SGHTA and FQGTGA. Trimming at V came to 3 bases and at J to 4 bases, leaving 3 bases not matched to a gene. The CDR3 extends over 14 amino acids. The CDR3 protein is CASSLTGGSETQYF. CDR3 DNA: TGTGCCAGCAGCTTGACAGGGGGGTCAGAGACCCAGTACTTC.

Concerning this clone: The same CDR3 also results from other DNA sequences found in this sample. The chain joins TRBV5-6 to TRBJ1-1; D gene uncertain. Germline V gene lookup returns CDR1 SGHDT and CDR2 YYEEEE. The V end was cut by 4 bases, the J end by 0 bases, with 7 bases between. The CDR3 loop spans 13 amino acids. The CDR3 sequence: CASSPTLNTEAFF. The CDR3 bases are TGTGCCAGCAGCCCGACACTGAACACTGAAGCTTTCTTT.

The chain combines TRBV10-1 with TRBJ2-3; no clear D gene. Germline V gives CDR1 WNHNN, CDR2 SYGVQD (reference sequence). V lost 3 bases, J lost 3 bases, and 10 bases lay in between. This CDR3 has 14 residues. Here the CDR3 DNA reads TGCGCCAGCAGTGACGGCCGGACGACAGATACGCAGTATTTT. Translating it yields CASSDGRTTDTQYF.

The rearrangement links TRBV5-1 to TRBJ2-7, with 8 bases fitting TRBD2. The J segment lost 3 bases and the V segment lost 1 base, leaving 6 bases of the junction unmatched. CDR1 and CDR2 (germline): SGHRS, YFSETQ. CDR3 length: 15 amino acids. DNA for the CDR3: TGCGCCAGCAGCTTGAGCGGGGGACCTATCTACGAGCAGTACTTC. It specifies CASSLSGGPIYEQYF.